A selection of T cell receptor beta chains follows, all from one sample in a study of blood T cell repertoires in COVID-19. Here immunoSEQ multiplex PCR was the method, and the copy in TCRdb shows in-frame clones only, minus some. Of hundreds of thousands of clones listed, roughly four fifths were seen once; the top ten hold over 9%. The sequenced sample consisted of peripheral blood. The receptors derive from a woman in her fifties or sixties who had recovered from COVID-19. CDR3s leave out the opening cysteine and the closing phenylalanine or tryptophan. A D gene is named only where the DNA matches it firmly. Size values are once, few and many counts, or a class for expanded clones, and some rows have none.

V gene: TRBV5-6
clone size: once
J gene: TRBJ2-3
D gene: NA
CDR3 protein: ASSLVGGRETDTQY

V gene: TRBV7-9
clone size: NA
J gene: TRBJ2-5
D gene: NA
CDR3 protein: ASSPSMGRGGGETQY

V gene: TRBV7-2
clone size: NA
J gene: TRBJ1-1
D gene: TRBD1
CDR3 protein: ASSLGTGLNTEAF

V gene: TRBV7-2
clone size: NA
J gene: TRBJ2-1
D gene: TRBD2
CDR3 protein: ASSWTSFNEQF

V gene: TRBV6-4
clone size: NA
J gene: TRBJ2-6
D gene: NA
CDR3 protein: ASSQTATESGANVLT

V gene: TRBV28
clone size: once
J gene: TRBJ2-5
D gene: NA
CDR3 protein: ASSFRSGSRGTQY

V gene: TRBV28
clone size: NA
J gene: TRBJ2-4
D gene: NA
CDR3 protein: ASSYFRGGNKNIQY

V gene: TRBV7-8
clone size: NA
J gene: TRBJ1-2
D gene: TRBD1
CDR3 protein: ASSLAITGGWGYGYT

V gene: TRBV28
clone size: NA
J gene: TRBJ1-5
D gene: TRBD1
CDR3 protein: ASSTPGTGFQPQH

V gene: TRBV30
clone size: NA
J gene: TRBJ1-5
D gene: TRBD1
CDR3 protein: AWTGTGGQPQH

V gene: TRBV19
clone size: once
J gene: TRBJ2-5
D gene: TRBD2
CDR3 protein: ASRPGPTSAPETQY

V gene: TRBV18
clone size: NA
J gene: TRBJ2-7
D gene: TRBD1
CDR3 protein: ASSLGGQGQYEQY

V gene: TRBV2
clone size: NA
J gene: TRBJ1-4
D gene: TRBD1
CDR3 protein: ASSKEGTGGEKLF

V gene: TRBV11-2
clone size: NA
J gene: TRBJ1-1
D gene: NA
CDR3 protein: ASSQFRDLNTEAF

V gene: TRBV7-2
clone size: NA
J gene: TRBJ1-2
D gene: TRBD1
CDR3 protein: ASSLGGDRVHGYT

V gene: TRBV7-9
clone size: NA
J gene: TRBJ1-1
D gene: NA
CDR3 protein: ASSLLTGLANSEAF

V gene: TRBV7-9
clone size: NA
J gene: TRBJ1-5
D gene: NA
CDR3 protein: ASRCGQPGSNQPQH

V gene: TRBV9
clone size: NA
J gene: TRBJ2-5
D gene: NA
CDR3 protein: ASSVSAGNQETQY

V gene: TRBV4-3
clone size: NA
J gene: TRBJ2-2
D gene: NA
CDR3 protein: ASSQGYTRGSNGELF

V gene: TRBV7-3
clone size: few
J gene: TRBJ2-2
D gene: NA
CDR3 protein: ASTRGDTGELF

V gene: TRBV5-1
clone size: NA
J gene: TRBJ2-1
D gene: TRBD2
CDR3 protein: ASSLGLAALSRVNEQF

V gene: TRBV7-9
clone size: NA
J gene: TRBJ1-5
D gene: TRBD1
CDR3 protein: ASSSHRDRYNQPQH

V gene: TRBV4-1
clone size: NA
J gene: TRBJ1-4
D gene: TRBD1
CDR3 protein: ASSQDGTEGKLF

V gene: TRBV24-1
clone size: NA
J gene: TRBJ2-2
D gene: NA
CDR3 protein: ATSDPGSQNTGELF

V gene: TRBV7-2
clone size: few
J gene: TRBJ1-1
D gene: TRBD1
CDR3 protein: ASSFQGADTEAF

V gene: TRBV6-5
clone size: NA
J gene: TRBJ1-1
D gene: NA
CDR3 protein: ASREVRNTEAF

V gene: TRBV5-1
clone size: NA
J gene: TRBJ2-3
D gene: TRBD2
CDR3 protein: ASSMALATDTQY

V gene: TRBV2
clone size: NA
J gene: TRBJ2-1
D gene: NA
CDR3 protein: ASSNQGSSYNEQF

V gene: TRBV28
clone size: NA
J gene: TRBJ1-1
D gene: TRBD1
CDR3 protein: ASSFGQVGAF

V gene: TRBV19
clone size: once
J gene: TRBJ1-3
D gene: NA
CDR3 protein: ASSILEGGRNTIY

V gene: TRBV5-1
clone size: NA
J gene: TRBJ2-5
D gene: NA
CDR3 protein: ASTWQGDTLKETQY

V gene: TRBV4-2
clone size: NA
J gene: TRBJ2-5
D gene: TRBD2
CDR3 protein: ASSQVGLAGVETQY

V gene: TRBV7-3
clone size: NA
J gene: TRBJ2-2
D gene: TRBD2
CDR3 protein: ASSPGLAGGLGELF

V gene: TRBV11-2
clone size: NA
J gene: TRBJ2-7
D gene: TRBD2
CDR3 protein: ASSLRGGSYEQY

V gene: TRBV11-2
clone size: few
J gene: TRBJ2-2
D gene: TRBD1
CDR3 protein: ASSLTQGAVTGELF

V gene: TRBV7-6
clone size: NA
J gene: TRBJ2-5
D gene: TRBD1
CDR3 protein: ASSLYRGAQETQY

V gene: TRBV6-5
clone size: NA
J gene: TRBJ2-3
D gene: NA
CDR3 protein: ASSSGQLPDTQY

V gene: TRBV5-1
clone size: NA
J gene: TRBJ1-2
D gene: TRBD1
CDR3 protein: ASSLGLRGFGYGYT

V gene: TRBV7-2
clone size: NA
J gene: TRBJ2-7
D gene: NA
CDR3 protein: ASSLAPGTYEQY